This T cell receptor beta chain was obtained from a study of technical replicates of blood from a handful of donors. Profiled with immunoSEQ multiplex PCR; TCRdb holds only in-frame clones, not every one. In the table there are approximately 75,000 clones, more than 90% of which are singletons. The clonotype comes from a human donor in good health. Material: T cells isolated from PBMCs.

The CDR3 DNA is TGTGCCAGCAGCCGGAGACAGGGGTTGGTGAATGAGCAGTTCTTC. Translating it yields CASSRRQGLVNEQFF. The V call is TRBV27, the J call TRBJ2-1; 8 nucleotides align to TRBD1. This CDR3 has 15 amino acids. CDR1 is MNHEY and CDR2 is SMNVEV in the germline V gene (reference sequence). J gave up 7 bases and V 6 bases, and 11 bases lay outside the gene matches.